The 31 T cell receptor beta chains below all came from one sample that was sequenced in a study of spatial heterogeneity in lung cancer. Indicated time point: sample taken at primary tumor resection. Frozen PBMC, nontumor lung or tumor provided whole RNA, which was sequenced unsorted. MiXCR was run by TCRdb on the 5' RACE reads, yielding one entry per CDR3 protein. The profile shows around 11,000 distinct CDR3 sequences, around 6.5% of them singletons. The sample was PBMCs, taken at surgery. Source of these receptors: a male donor with early-stage non-small cell lung cancer.

By sample share, this clonotype is medium-sized. This beta chain appears as a stray read in a library generated for alpha chains; its size is not informative. The V call is TRBV5-1, the J call TRBJ2-1; TRBD2 agrees at 10 bases. Germline V gene sequence: CDR1 SGHRS, CDR2 YFSETQ. The CDR3 extends over 15 amino acids. The V and J ends lost 2 bases and 6 bases, in that order; junction bases with no gene match: 5. This chain's CDR3 is CASSFSGRESNEQFF. Here the CDR3 DNA reads TGCGCCAGCAGCTTCAGCGGGAGGGAATCCAATGAGCAGTTCTTC.

This clonotype was seen ten or more times. The library was designed around alpha chains, so this beta chain is a stray read whose abundance carries little weight. The chain carries TRBV4-2 and TRBJ1-2; the D gene is possibly TRBD1 (5 bases). The CDR3 is 14 residues long. Germline V lookup: CDR1 LGHNA, CDR2 YNFKEQ. V was pared by 9 bases and J by 7 bases, with 21 bases between. CDR3 nucleotides: TGTGCCAGTACCCAGGACATCCATCGTGCTGGCTACACCTTC. Protein sequence: CASTQDIHRAGYTF.

This clonotype was detected many times. For a library built for alpha chains, this beta chain is a stray read; little rests on its size. This chain uses TRBV10-3 with TRBJ2-7; perhaps TRBD1 as D (6 bases). Germline V gene sequence: CDR1 ENHRY, CDR2 SYGVKD. The CDR3 is 13 residues long. The V and J ends lost 8 bases and 5 bases respectively, with 16 bases between them. CDR3 sequence (DNA): TGTGCCATCGGGGGCGCAGGGCGGAACGAGCAGTACTTC. It is translated as CAIGGAGRNEQYF.

At least ten counts were recorded for this clonotype. This beta chain slipped into a library made for alpha chains as a stray read, so its size is not meaningful. This CDR3 is CASSPLGTGPNEQFF. The CDR3, as DNA: TGTGCCAGCAGCCCGTTAGGGACAGGGCCTAATGAGCAGTTCTTC. The chain has TRBV3-1 and TRBJ2-1; TRBD1 agrees at 9 bases. Germline CDR1 reads LGHDT; CDR2 reads YNNKEL (reference sequence). V shed 4 bases, J shed 7 bases, and the junction held 8 bases outside the gene matches. The CDR3 runs to 15 residues.

This clonotype is deemed medium-sized. Found in a library prepared for alpha chains, this beta chain is an off-target read, and its abundance has little meaning. The chain is built from TRBV28 and TRBJ2-1; 10 bases match TRBD2. J was trimmed by 4 bases and V by 7 bases; bases with no gene match: 16. CDR1 and CDR2 (germline): MDHEN, SYDVKM. The CDR3 consists of 18 residues. CDR3 DNA: TGTGCCAGCAACAGACCTAGCGGGAGTCGGGCGAGATACAATGAGCAGTTCTTC. Protein sequence: CASNRPSGSRARYNEQFF.

Notes on this clonotype: As an off-target read in a library built for alpha chains, this beta chain has a frequency of little significance. This chain connects TRBV7-6 to TRBJ2-1; D is unresolved. V lost 4 bases and J lost 0, with 4 bases in between. This CDR3 has 13 residues. Germline values: CDR1 SGHVS, CDR2 FNYEAQ. The CDR3 region is CASSWSSYNEQFF. The CDR3 nucleotides are TGTGCCAGCAGCTGGTCCTCCTACAATGAGCAGTTCTTC. The full variable domain, rest sourced from reference TRBV7-6 and TRBJ2-1, is GAGVSQSPRYKVTKRGQDVALRCDPISGHVSLYWYRQALGQGPEFLTYFNYEAQQDKSGLPNDRFSAERPEGSISTLTIQRTEQRDSAMYRCASSWSSYNEQFFGPGTRLTVL.

Concerning this clonotype: This beta chain appears as a stray read in a library generated for alpha chains; its size is not informative. The chain combines TRBV12-3 or TRBV12-4 with TRBJ2-1; maybe TRBD1 (5 bases). The CDR3 consists of 14 residues. Trimming left V 8 bases short and J 2 bases short, with 13 bases between. For the CDR3, the DNA is TGTGCCAGCGGGCAAGGGGCTCCCTACAATGAGCAGTTCTTC. This codes for CASGQGAPYNEQFF.

This clonotype was found many times. In a library made to pick up alpha chains, this beta chain is a stray read with a size that means little. The chain couples TRBV20-1 to TRBJ2-2, with D possibly being TRBD2 (6 bases). V lost 1 base and J 1 base, leaving 13 bases between the germline ends. The CDR3 sequence is 16 residues long. Per germline, CDR1 DFQATT and CDR2 SNEGSKA (reference sequence). The CDR3 nucleotides read TGCAGTGCTAGAGGTTTTGGGGGGATGAACACCGGGGAGCTGTTTTTT. Protein sequence: CSARGFGGMNTGELFF.

This clonotype was counted many times. This beta chain lies outside the target of a library built for alpha chains; its clone size means little. The chain is built from TRBV28 and TRBJ2-1, with TRBD2 matching 12 bases. CDR3 length equals 17 residues. Germline lookup yields CDR1 MDHEN and CDR2 SYDVKM. After removal of 6 bases from V and 5 bases from J, the junction contained 11 bases not matched to a gene. The CDR3 nucleotides read TGTGCCAGCAGCGACCTCTGGACTAGCGGGAACCACAATGAGCAGTTCTTC. Amino acids: CASSDLWTSGNHNEQFF.

This clonotype has a handful of counts. A library prepared for alpha chains yielded this beta chain as an off-target read; its size is of little meaning. This chain uses TRBV30 with TRBJ1-2; 8 bases are shared with TRBD1. With 0 bases clipped from V and 5 bases from J, the junction kept 8 bases outside the gene matches. This CDR3 contains 15 residues. Germline CDR1 reads GTSNPN; CDR2 reads SVGIG (reference sequence). The CDR3: CAWSVGRGLKYGYTF. In DNA form, the CDR3 reads TGTGCCTGGAGTGTGGGCAGGGGGCTGAAATATGGCTACACCTTC.

This clonotype has a handful of counts. The library was built for alpha chains, so this beta chain is an off-target read and its size means little. The chain combines TRBV7-9 with TRBJ2-1, with a weak D call TRBD1 (5 bases). Trimming removed 5 bases from V and 12 bases from J, with 11 bases in between. Germline-derived CDR1 and CDR2 are SEHNR and FQNEAQ (reference sequence). This CDR3 is built from 11 residues. CDR3 DNA sequence: TGTGCCAGCAGCCCCAGGGTCGGGCAGTTCTTC. Its protein is CASSPRVGQFF.

As regards this clonotype: Within a library made for alpha chains, this beta chain is off target, and its count is uninformative. The chain is built from TRBV7-2 and TRBJ2-1; D may be TRBD1 or TRBD2 (5 bases each). The germline V gene encodes CDR1 SGHTA and CDR2 FQGNSA. The CDR3 spans 16 residues. V was clipped by 6 bases and J by 3 bases, with 18 bases between them. CDR3 residues: CASRGLKGSNYNEQFF. The CDR3 nucleotides read TGTGCCAGCAGAGGGTTGAAGGGGAGCAACTACAATGAGCAGTTCTTC.

This clonotype came up a few times. This beta chain is a stray sequence in a library constructed for alpha chains; its clone size is not meaningful. This sequence joins TRBV6-5 and TRBJ2-1; 8 nucleotides agree with TRBD2. Trimming removed 5 bases from V and 6 bases from J; junction bases left unmatched: 6. The CDR3 covers 14 residues. Looked up from germline, CDR1 is MNHEY and CDR2 is SVGAGI. CDR3 in amino acids: CASSAGLEANEQFF. CDR3 sequence (DNA): TGTGCCAGCAGTGCGGGACTAGAGGCCAATGAGCAGTTCTTC.

This clonotype was counted at least ten times. Being off target in a library aimed at alpha chains, this beta chain has a size of little meaning. The V and J genes are TRBV28 and TRBJ2-3; D call uncertain. V lost 8 bases to trimming and J lost 1 base, with 13 bases between them. Germline loops: CDR1 MDHEN, CDR2 SYDVKM. This CDR3 spans 14 amino acids. As DNA, the CDR3 is TGTGCCAGCGCCCCTGGTGCGGGCACAGATACGCAGTATTTT. This gives the protein CASAPGAGTDTQYF.

A remark on this clonotype: A library made for alpha chains picked up this beta chain off target, so its size means little. The rearrangement links TRBV28 to TRBJ2-3; D remains unclear. The V end was cut by 5 bases, the J end by 2 bases, with 14 bases between. Looked up from germline, CDR1 is MDHEN and CDR2 is SYDVKM. The CDR3 is 15 residues long. CDR3 protein: CASSPSLSPTDTQYF. CDR3 DNA sequence: TGTGCCAGCAGTCCTTCCTTGTCCCCCACAGATACGCAGTATTTT.

This clonotype appeared many times. This beta chain is an unintended read in a library built for alpha chains; its size means little. V and J are TRBV6-2 or TRBV6-3 and TRBJ2-2; 7 bases match TRBD2. V shed 2 bases, J shed 4 bases, and the junction held 4 bases outside the gene matches. The CDR3 length is 15 residues. Germline CDR1 reads MNHEY; CDR2 reads SVGEGT. CDR3 coding DNA: TGTGCCAGCAGTTACCCAAGCGGGGTCACCGGGGAGCTGTTTTTT. It encodes CASSYPSGVTGELFF.

Many counts were recorded for this clonotype. This beta chain is a stray sequence in a library constructed for alpha chains; its clone size is not meaningful. V is TRBV5-1 and J is TRBJ2-1; TRBD2 agrees at 7 bases. V lost 1 base to trimming and J lost 7 bases; unmatched junction nucleotides: 8. CDR3 size: 15 residues. From germline, CDR1 is SGHRS and CDR2 YFSETQ. The CDR3 DNA follows: TGCGCCAGCAGCTTGTCGGGGAGGGGAGAGAATGAGCAGTTCTTC. It encodes CASSLSGRGENEQFF.

As to this clonotype: The library was prepared for alpha chains; this beta chain is a stray read, so its frequency means little. The chain joins TRBV5-1 to TRBJ1-2, with D possibly being TRBD1 (6 bases). This CDR3 has 15 amino acids. Trimming left V 5 bases short and J 4 bases short, with 18 bases between. The germline gives CDR1 SGHRS, CDR2 YFSETQ. The CDR3 loop reads CASSPGTGKGYGYTF. CDR3 coding DNA: TGCGCCAGCAGTCCGGGTACAGGGAAGGGCTATGGCTACACCTTC.

This clonotype has a count of ten or more. Found in a library prepared for alpha chains, this beta chain is an off-target read, and its abundance has little meaning. The chain recombines TRBV20-1 with TRBJ2-1, with 8 bases that match TRBD2. Looked up from germline, CDR1 is DFQATT and CDR2 is SNEGSKA (reference sequence). The length of the CDR3 is 15 residues. Trimming took 6 bases from V and 0 from J; bases not matched to a gene: 7. The CDR3 region is CSAMRREDSYNEQFF. The DNA of the CDR3 is TGCAGTGCCATGAGGCGGGAGGACTCCTACAATGAGCAGTTCTTC.

This clonotype has only a few counts. In a library made to pick up alpha chains, this beta chain is a stray read with a size that means little. The chain carries TRBV6-2 or TRBV6-3 and TRBJ1-1; no firm D call. In germline, CDR1 is MNHEY, CDR2 SVGEGT. V lost 2 bases and J lost 6, with 13 bases in between. This CDR3 comprises 14 residues. The CDR3 protein is CASSYPRMDPEAFF. The CDR3 DNA follows: TGTGCCAGCAGTTACCCCAGGATGGACCCTGAAGCTTTCTTT.

Remarks on this clonotype: The library was built for alpha chains, so this beta chain is an off-target read and its size means little. This chain links TRBV5-1 with TRBJ2-6; D not resolved. V dropped 2 bases and J dropped 0 bases, with 15 bases sitting between them. Germline CDR1 is SGHRS and CDR2 is YFSETQ. The CDR3 contains 18 residues. DNA for the CDR3: TGCGCCAGCAGCTTTAGACTTGCCGGAGACTCTGGGGCCAACGTCCTGACTTTC. It is translated as CASSFRLAGDSGANVLTF.

This clonotype was picked up a small number of times. This beta chain lies outside the target of a library built for alpha chains; its clone size means little. The chain has TRBV6-5 and TRBJ2-7; D is uncertain. The V gene's germline CDR1 is MNHEY and CDR2 SVGAGI. There are 13 residues in the CDR3. Trimming stripped 0 bases from V and 1 base from J, with 4 bases between. DNA for the CDR3: TGTGCCAGCAGTTACTCGAGATCCTACGAGCAGTACTTC. Translating gives CASSYSRSYEQYF.

Ten or more counts support this clonotype. This beta chain is off target for a library built for alpha chains, so its abundance means little. The J gene is TRBJ2-7, the V gene TRBV10-2, with 14 bases that match TRBD2. Trimming at V came to 5 bases and at J to 3 bases, leaving 3 bases not matched to a gene. Germline V gives CDR1 WSHSY, CDR2 SAAADI. The length of the CDR3 is 15 residues. The chain's CDR3 is CASSKGTSGSYEQYF. The CDR3 DNA reads as TGCGCCAGCAGTAAAGGGACTAGCGGGAGCTACGAGCAGTACTTC.

This clonotype was recorded many times. The size of this beta chain means little, since it is a stray read in a library made for alpha chains. V gene TRBV28 combines with J gene TRBJ1-5; 7 nucleotides line up with TRBD1. J was trimmed by 4 bases and V by 6 bases; bases with no gene match: 9. The CDR3 is made up of 15 amino acids. The germline V gene has CDR1 MDHEN and CDR2 SYDVKM. In DNA, the CDR3 is TGTGCCAGCAGCTCCCCGAGGGGGCATAATCAGCCCCAGCATTTT. Amino acids: CASSSPRGHNQPQHF.

The sample holds many counts of this clonotype. A library made for alpha chains picked up this beta chain off target, so its size means little. The gene calls are TRBV19 and TRBJ1-5, with D possibly matching TRBD1 (6 bases). Trimming pared 4 bases from V and 4 bases from J, leaving 14 bases between. The CDR3 is 15 residues long. Looked up from germline, CDR1 is LNHDA and CDR2 is SQIVND (reference sequence). In DNA, the CDR3 is TGTGCCAGTAGTAGAATACAGGGCCTGAATCAGCCCCAGCATTTT. Translated: CASSRIQGLNQPQHF.

This clonotype was observed a handful of times. Within a library made for alpha chains, this beta chain is off target, and its count is uninformative. The V call is TRBV4-2, the J call TRBJ1-4; weak D call: TRBD1 (5 bases). This CDR3 comprises 14 residues. Trimming took off 2 bases at V and 8 bases at J, with 12 bases between the two ends. The germline gives CDR1 LGHNA, CDR2 YNFKEQ. The CDR3: CASSQPQGGEKLFF. The CDR3 DNA reads as TGTGCCAGCAGCCAACCCCAGGGCGGAGAAAAACTGTTTTTT.

Within the sample, this clonotype is medium-sized. A library prepared for alpha chains yielded this beta chain as an off-target read; its size is of little meaning. J is TRBJ2-3 and V is TRBV10-2; TRBD1 matches at 9 bases. This CDR3 comprises 15 residues. Trimming took 3 bases from V and 5 from J; bases not matched to a gene: 6. The germline V gene has CDR1 WSHSY and CDR2 SAAADI. The CDR3 nucleotides read TGCGCCAGCAGTGAACCTGACAGGGGGATAGATACGCAGTATTTT. Its protein product is CASSEPDRGIDTQYF.

Relative to its sample, this clonotype is medium-sized. Little can be read into the size of this beta chain, an off-target read in a library designed for alpha chains. V is TRBV6-2 or TRBV6-3 and J is TRBJ2-3; D gene unclear. The ends were cut back, 10 bases at V and 1 base at J, with 15 bases in the middle. CDR1 is MNHEY, CDR2 SVGEGT, per germline. This CDR3 comprises 14 residues. The CDR3 bases are TGTGCCACCGGACGGAGTCTAGGCACAGATACGCAGTATTTT. Amino acids: CATGRSLGTDTQYF.

This clonotype was observed a handful of times. For a library built for alpha chains, this beta chain is a stray read; little rests on its size. The chain has TRBV6-2 or TRBV6-3 and TRBJ1-2, with D tentatively TRBD1 (5 bases). Trimming stripped 2 bases from V and 4 bases from J, with 5 bases between. Germline lookup yields CDR1 MNHEY and CDR2 SVGEGT. This CDR3 is built from 12 residues. The CDR3 is CASSYDSYGYTF. The CDR3 DNA reads as TGTGCCAGCAGTTACGACAGCTATGGCTACACCTTC.

There are many counts of this clonotype. Because the library targeted alpha chains, this beta chain is an off-target read whose size means little. V usage is TRBV4-1 and J usage is TRBJ2-1, with D perhaps TRBD2 (6 bases). This CDR3 contains 15 residues. V was shortened by 0 bases and J by 6 bases, with 12 bases between the two germline ends. Germline loops: CDR1 MGHRA, CDR2 YSYEKL. In DNA form, the CDR3 reads TGCGCCAGCAGCCAAGATACGGGGGACTTCAATGAGCAGTTCTTC. It encodes CASSQDTGDFNEQFF.

The table lists this clonotype with many counts. This beta chain represents an off-target read in a library built for alpha chains; its size is of limited meaning. The chain is built from TRBV7-6 and TRBJ1-1; D is possibly TRBD1 (6 bases). In germline, CDR1 is SGHVS, CDR2 FNYEAQ. The CDR3 is 23 residues long. V shed 4 bases and J shed 4 bases, with 40 bases lying between them. CDR3 in amino acids: CASSSGRPSQPPQGWAHSTEAFF. CDR3 bases: TGTGCCAGCAGCTCCGGGCGCCCTTCTCAGCCCCCACAGGGATGGGCACATAGCACTGAAGCTTTCTTT.